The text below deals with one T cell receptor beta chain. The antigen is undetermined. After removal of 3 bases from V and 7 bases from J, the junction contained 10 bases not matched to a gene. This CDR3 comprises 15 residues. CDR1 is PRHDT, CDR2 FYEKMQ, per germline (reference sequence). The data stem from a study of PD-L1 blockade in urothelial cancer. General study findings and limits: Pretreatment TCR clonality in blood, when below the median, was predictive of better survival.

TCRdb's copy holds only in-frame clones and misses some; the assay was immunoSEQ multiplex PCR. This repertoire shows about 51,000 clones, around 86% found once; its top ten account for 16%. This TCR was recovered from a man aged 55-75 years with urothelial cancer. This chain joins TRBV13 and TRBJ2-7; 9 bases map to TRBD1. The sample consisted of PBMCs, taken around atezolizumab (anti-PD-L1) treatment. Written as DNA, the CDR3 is TGTGCCAGCAGCTTTGGCGGGACAGGGTACGGAGAGCAGTACTTC. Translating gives CASSFGGTGYGEQYF.